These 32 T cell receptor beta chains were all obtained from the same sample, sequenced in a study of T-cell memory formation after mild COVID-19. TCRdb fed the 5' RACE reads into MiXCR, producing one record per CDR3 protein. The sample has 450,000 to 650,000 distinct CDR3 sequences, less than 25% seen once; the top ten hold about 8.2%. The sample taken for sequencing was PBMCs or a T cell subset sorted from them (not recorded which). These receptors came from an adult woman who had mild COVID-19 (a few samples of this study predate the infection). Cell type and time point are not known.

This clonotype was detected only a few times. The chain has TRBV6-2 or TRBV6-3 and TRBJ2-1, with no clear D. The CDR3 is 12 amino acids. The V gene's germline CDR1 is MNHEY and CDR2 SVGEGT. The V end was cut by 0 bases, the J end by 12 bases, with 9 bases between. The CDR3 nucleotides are TGTGCCAGCAGTTACTCGCGCCTTGGGCAGTTCTTC. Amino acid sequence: CASSYSRLGQFF.

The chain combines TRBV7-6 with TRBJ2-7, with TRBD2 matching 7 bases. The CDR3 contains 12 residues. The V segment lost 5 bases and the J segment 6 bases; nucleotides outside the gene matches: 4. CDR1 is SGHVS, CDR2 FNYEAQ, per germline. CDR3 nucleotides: TGTGCCAGCAGCCGTGGGGGGGGCGAGCAGTACTTC. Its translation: CASSRGGGEQYF. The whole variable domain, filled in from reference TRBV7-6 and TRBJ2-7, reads GAGVSQSPRYKVTKRGQDVALRCDPISGHVSLYWYRQALGQGPEFLTYFNYEAQQDKSGLPNDRFSAERPEGSISTLTIQRTEQRDSAMYRCASSRGGGEQYFGPGTRLTVT.

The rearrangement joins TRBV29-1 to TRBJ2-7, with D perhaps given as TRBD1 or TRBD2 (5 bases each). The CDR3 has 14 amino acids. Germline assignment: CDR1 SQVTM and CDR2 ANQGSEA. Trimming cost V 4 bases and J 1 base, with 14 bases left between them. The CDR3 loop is CSVAGTGFSYEQYF. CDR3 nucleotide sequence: TGCAGCGTTGCCGGGACGGGGTTTTCCTACGAGCAGTACTTC.

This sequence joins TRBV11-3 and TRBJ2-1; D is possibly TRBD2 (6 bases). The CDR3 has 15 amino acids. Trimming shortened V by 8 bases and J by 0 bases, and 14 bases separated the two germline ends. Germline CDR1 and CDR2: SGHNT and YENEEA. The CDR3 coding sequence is TGTGCCAGCCTCGGCGCTAGCGCCTCCTACAATGAGCAGTTCTTC. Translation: CASLGASASYNEQFF.

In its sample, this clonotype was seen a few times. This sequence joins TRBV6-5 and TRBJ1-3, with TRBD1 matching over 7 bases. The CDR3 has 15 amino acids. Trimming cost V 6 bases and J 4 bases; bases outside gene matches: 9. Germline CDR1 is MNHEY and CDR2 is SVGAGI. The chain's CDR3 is CASRPQGVTGNTIYF. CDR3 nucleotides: TGTGCCAGCAGACCTCAGGGGGTAACGGGAAACACCATATATTTT.

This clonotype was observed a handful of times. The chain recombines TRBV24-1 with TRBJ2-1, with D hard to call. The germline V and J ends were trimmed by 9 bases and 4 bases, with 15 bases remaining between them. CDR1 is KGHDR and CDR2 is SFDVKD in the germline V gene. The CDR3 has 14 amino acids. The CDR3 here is CATSGRPAYNEQFF. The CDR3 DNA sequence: TGTGCCACCTCCGGCCGCCCGGCTTACAATGAGCAGTTCTTC.

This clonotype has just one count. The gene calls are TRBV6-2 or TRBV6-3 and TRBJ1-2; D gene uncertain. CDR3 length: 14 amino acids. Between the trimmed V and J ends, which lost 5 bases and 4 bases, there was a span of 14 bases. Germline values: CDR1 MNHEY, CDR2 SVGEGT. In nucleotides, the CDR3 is TGTGCCAGCAGTACCTACTTTAGGGTCTATGGCTACACCTTC. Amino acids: CASSTYFRVYGYTF.

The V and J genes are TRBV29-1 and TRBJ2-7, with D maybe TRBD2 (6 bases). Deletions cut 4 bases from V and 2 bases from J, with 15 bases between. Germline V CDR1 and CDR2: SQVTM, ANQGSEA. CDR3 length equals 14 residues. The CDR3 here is CSVAGRERAYEQYF. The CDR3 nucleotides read TGCAGCGTTGCCGGCCGGGAGCGAGCCTACGAGCAGTACTTC.

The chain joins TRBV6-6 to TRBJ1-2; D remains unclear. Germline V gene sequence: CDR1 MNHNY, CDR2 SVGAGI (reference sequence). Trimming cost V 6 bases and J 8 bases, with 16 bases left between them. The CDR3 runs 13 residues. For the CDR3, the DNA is TGTGCCAGCAGCCCCCGGCCCGATGGAGGCTACACCTTC. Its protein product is CASSPRPDGGYTF.

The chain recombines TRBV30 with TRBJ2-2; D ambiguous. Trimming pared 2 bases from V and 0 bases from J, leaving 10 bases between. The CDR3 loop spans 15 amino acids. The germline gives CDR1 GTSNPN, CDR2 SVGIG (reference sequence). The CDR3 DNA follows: TGTGCCTGGAGTTCAGGAGAATCGAACACCGGGGAGCTGTTTTTT. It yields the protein CAWSSGESNTGELFF. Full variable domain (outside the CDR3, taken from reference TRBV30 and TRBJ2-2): SQTIHQWPATLVQPVGSPLSLECTVEGTSNPNLYWYRQAAGRGLQLLFYSVGIGQISSEVPQNLSASRPQDRQFILSSKKLLLSDSGFYLCAWSSGESNTGELFFGEGSRLTVL.

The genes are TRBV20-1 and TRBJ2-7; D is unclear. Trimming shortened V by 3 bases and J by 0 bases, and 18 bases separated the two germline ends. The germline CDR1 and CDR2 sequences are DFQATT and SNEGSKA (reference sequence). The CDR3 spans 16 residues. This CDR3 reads CSASAPRQLRSYEQYF. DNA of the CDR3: TGCAGTGCTAGTGCCCCCCGGCAGCTCCGCTCCTACGAGCAGTACTTC.

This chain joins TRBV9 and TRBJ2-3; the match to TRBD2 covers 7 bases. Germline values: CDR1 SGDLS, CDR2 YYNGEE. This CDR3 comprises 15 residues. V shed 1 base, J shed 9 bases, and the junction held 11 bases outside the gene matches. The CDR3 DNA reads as TGTGCCAGCAGCGTATCGTCGGTCGGCGGGAGCACGCAGTATTTT. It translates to CASSVSSVGGSTQYF. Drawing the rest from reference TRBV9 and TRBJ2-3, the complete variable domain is DSGVTQTPKHLITATGQRVTLRCSPRSGDLSVYWYQQSLDQGLQFLIQYYNGEERAKGNILERFSAQQFPDLHSELNLSSLELGDSALYFCASSVSSVGGSTQYFGPGTRLTVL.

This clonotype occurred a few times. CDR3 region: CASSFIAGRTMNTEAFF. CDR3 sequence (DNA): TGCGCCAGCAGCTTTATCGCAGGGAGAACTATGAACACTGAAGCTTTCTTT. This rearrangement joins TRBV5-1 to TRBJ1-1; a weak D match, TRBD1 (5 bases). Germline V lookup: CDR1 SGHRS, CDR2 YFSETQ. V lost 2 bases and J 0 bases, leaving 17 bases between the germline ends. CDR3 length: 17 amino acids. Filled out from reference TRBV5-1 and TRBJ1-1, the complete variable domain reads KAGVTQTPRYLIKTRGQQVTLSCSPISGHRSVSWYQQTPGQGLQFLFEYFSETQRNKGNFPGRFSGRQFSNSRSEMNVSTLELGDSALYLCASSFIAGRTMNTEAFFGQGTRLTVV.

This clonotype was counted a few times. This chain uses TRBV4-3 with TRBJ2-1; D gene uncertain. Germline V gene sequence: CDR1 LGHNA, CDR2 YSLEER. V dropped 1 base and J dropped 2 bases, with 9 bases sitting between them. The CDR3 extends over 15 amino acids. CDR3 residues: CASSQGAVPYNEQFF. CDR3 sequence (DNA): TGCGCCAGCAGCCAAGGGGCAGTTCCCTACAATGAGCAGTTCTTC.

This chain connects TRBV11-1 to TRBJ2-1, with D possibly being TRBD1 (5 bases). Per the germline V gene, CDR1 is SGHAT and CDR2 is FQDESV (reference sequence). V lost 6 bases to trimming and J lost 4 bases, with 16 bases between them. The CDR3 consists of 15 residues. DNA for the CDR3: TGTGCCAGCAGTTCCTACCAGGGATCTTACAATGAGCAGTTCTTC. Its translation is CASSSYQGSYNEQFF.

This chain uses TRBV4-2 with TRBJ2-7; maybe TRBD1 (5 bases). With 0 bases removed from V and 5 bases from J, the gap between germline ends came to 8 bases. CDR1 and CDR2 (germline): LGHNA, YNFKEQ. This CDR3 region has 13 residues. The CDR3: CASSQDWGDEQYF. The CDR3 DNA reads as TGTGCCAGCAGCCAAGATTGGGGCGACGAGCAGTACTTC.

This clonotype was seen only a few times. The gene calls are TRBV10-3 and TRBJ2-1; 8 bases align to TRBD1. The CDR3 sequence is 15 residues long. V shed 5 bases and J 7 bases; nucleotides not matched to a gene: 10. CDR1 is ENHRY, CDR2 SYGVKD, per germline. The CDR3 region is CAISRPGQVGNEQFF. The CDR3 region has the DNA TGTGCCATCAGTAGACCGGGACAGGTGGGGAATGAGCAGTTCTTC.

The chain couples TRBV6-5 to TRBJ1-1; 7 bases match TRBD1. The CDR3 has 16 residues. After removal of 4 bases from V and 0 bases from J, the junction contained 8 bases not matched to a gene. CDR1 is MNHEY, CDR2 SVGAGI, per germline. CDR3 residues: CASSLMQGVMNTEAFF. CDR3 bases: TGTGCCAGCAGTTTGATGCAGGGGGTAATGAACACTGAAGCTTTCTTT.

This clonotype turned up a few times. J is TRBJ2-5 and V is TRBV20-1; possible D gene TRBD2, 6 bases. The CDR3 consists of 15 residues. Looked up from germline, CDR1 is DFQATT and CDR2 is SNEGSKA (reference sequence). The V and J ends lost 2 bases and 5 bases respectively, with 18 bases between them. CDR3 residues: CSARRLGAGLETQYF. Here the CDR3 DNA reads TGCAGTGCTAGACGTCTCGGGGCGGGGTTGGAGACCCAGTACTTC.

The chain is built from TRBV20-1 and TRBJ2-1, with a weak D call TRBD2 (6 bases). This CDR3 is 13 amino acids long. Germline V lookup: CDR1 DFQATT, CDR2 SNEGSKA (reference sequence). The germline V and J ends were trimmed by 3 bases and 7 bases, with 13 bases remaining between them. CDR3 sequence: CSARRDGRNEQFF. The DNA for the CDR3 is TGCAGTGCTAGGCGGGACGGGCGGAATGAGCAGTTCTTC.

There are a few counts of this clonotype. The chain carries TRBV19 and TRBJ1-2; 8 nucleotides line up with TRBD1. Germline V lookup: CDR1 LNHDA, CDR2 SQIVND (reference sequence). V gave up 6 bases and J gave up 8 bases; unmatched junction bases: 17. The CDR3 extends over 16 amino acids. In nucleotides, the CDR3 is TGTGCCAGTAGCCTGACAGGGGCCCGTAACGGGGAGGGCTACACCTTC. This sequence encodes CASSLTGARNGEGYTF. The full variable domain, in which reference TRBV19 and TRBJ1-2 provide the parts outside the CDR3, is DGGITQSPKYLFRKEGQNVTLSCEQNLNHDAMYWYRQDPGQGLRLIYYSQIVNDFQKGDIAEGYSVSREKKESFPLTVTSAQKNPTAFYLCASSLTGARNGEGYTFGSGTRLTVV.

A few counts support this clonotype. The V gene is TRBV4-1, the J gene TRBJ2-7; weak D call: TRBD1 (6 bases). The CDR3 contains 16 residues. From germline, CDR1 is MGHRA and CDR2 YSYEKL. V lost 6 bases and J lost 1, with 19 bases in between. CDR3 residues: CASRRNRALSSYEQYF. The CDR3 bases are TGCGCCAGCAGACGGAACAGGGCCTTAAGTTCCTACGAGCAGTACTTC.

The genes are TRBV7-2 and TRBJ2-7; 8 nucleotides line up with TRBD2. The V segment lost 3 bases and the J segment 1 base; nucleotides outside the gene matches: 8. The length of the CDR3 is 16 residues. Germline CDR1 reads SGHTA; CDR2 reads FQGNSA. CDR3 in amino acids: CASSLTTSALSYEQYF. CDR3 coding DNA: TGTGCCAGCAGCTTGACGACTAGCGCCCTTTCCTACGAGCAGTACTTC.

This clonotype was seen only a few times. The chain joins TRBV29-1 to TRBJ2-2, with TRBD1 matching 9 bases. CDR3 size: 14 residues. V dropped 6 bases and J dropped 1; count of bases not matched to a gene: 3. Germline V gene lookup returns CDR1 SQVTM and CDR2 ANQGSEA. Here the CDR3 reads CSVGGQGNTGELFF. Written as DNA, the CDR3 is TGCAGCGTAGGGGGACAGGGGAACACCGGGGAGCTGTTTTTT.

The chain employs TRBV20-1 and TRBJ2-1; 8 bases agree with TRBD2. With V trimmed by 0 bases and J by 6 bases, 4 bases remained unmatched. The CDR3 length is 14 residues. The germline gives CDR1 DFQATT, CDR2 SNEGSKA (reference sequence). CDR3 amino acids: CSARDSGNINEQFF. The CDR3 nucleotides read TGCAGTGCTAGAGATAGCGGGAACATCAATGAGCAGTTCTTC.

The CDR3 DNA follows: TGTGCCAGCAGCCCGTCCCGGACCGGGGAGCTGTTTTTT. This translates into CASSPSRTGELFF. The V and J genes are TRBV4-2 and TRBJ2-2; D not resolved. The V and J ends lost 4 bases and 5 bases respectively, with 8 bases between them. Looked up from germline, CDR1 is LGHNA and CDR2 is YNFKEQ. The CDR3 contains 13 residues.

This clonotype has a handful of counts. In DNA form, the CDR3 reads TGTGCCAGCAGCTTAGAGGGACAGGGGCCGTACTCTGGAAACACCATATATTTT. Protein sequence: CASSLEGQGPYSGNTIYF. The genes are TRBV7-6 and TRBJ1-3; 10 bases align to TRBD1. The CDR3 is made up of 18 amino acids. Germline CDR1 is SGHVS and CDR2 is FNYEAQ. J gave up 0 bases and V 1 base, and 6 bases lay outside the gene matches. Drawing the rest from reference TRBV7-6 and TRBJ1-3, the complete variable domain is GAGVSQSPRYKVTKRGQDVALRCDPISGHVSLYWYRQALGQGPEFLTYFNYEAQQDKSGLPNDRFSAERPEGSISTLTIQRTEQRDSAMYRCASSLEGQGPYSGNTIYFGEGSWLTVV.

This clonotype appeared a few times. The CDR3, as DNA: TGTGCCTCGAGGGGGAGTGGTACTGAAGCTTTCTTT. Residues: CASRGSGTEAFF. The chain joins TRBV19 to TRBJ1-1, with D tentatively TRBD1 (6 bases). The CDR3 is 12 residues long. The germline V and J ends were trimmed by 11 bases and 5 bases, with 15 bases remaining between them. Germline V lookup: CDR1 LNHDA, CDR2 SQIVND (reference sequence).

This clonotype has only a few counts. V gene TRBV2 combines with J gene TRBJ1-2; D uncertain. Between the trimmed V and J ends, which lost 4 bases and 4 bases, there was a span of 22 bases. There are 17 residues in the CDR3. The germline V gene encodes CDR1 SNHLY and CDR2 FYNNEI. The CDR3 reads CASSASLGYKGTYGYTF. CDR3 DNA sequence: TGTGCCAGCAGTGCATCACTCGGGTATAAGGGAACCTATGGCTACACCTTC.

The CDR3 region has the DNA TGTGCCACCAGTGATACGGACAGGGATGGAGACTCTGGGGCCAACGTCCTGACTTTC. Translating gives CATSDTDRDGDSGANVLTF. This chain links TRBV24-1 with TRBJ2-6; 8 bases align to TRBD1. Germline V lookup: CDR1 KGHDR, CDR2 SFDVKD. This CDR3 has 19 residues. V shed 3 bases, J shed 0 bases, and the junction held 9 bases outside the gene matches.

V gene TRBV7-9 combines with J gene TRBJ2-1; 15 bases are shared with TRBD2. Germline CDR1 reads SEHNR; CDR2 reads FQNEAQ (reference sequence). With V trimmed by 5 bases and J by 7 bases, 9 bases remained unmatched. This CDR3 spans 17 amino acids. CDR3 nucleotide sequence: TGTGCCAGCAGCGGCGGACTAGCGGGAGGGCCACAGAATGAGCAGTTCTTC. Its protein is CASSGGLAGGPQNEQFF.

CDR3 DNA sequence: TGTGCCAGCAGCTTAGTCCAGGGAAGCACAGATACGCAGTATTTT. Protein: CASSLVQGSTDTQYF. This chain connects TRBV7-2 to TRBJ2-3; D is perhaps TRBD1 (5 bases). This CDR3 spans 15 amino acids. Per the germline V gene, CDR1 is SGHTA and CDR2 is FQGNSA. V lost 1 base, J lost 0 bases, and 8 bases lay in between. Combining the CDR3 with reference TRBV7-2 and TRBJ2-3 gives the whole variable domain GAGVSQSPSNKVTEKGKDVELRCDPISGHTALYWYRQSLGQGLEFLIYFQGNSAPDKSGLPSDRFSAERTGGSVSTLTIQRTQQEDSAVYLCASSLVQGSTDTQYFGPGTRLTVL.